A selection of T cell receptor beta chains follows, all from one sample in a study of T cells in Graves' hyperthyroidism and ophthalmopathy. Each CDR3 protein is one row after TCRdb ran MiXCR on the multiplex PCR reads. The sample yields 600,000 to 700,000 distinct CDR3 sequences, just under 45% seen once. Sequences were obtained from peripheral blood or thyroid tissue (not recorded which). These receptors were collected from an adult man with Graves' disease, either hyperthyroidism or ophthalmopathy (not recorded which). Each CDR3 is given with its conserved first and last residue. Each record gives: J gene, clone size, CDR3 length, V gene, D gene, CDR3 protein, CDR3 DNA. D genes are given only for firm matches. Clone size is stated in some rows and not others, as once, few, many or a class when expanded.

J gene: TRBJ2-5
clone size: NA
CDR3 length: 17
V gene: TRBV10-3
D gene: TRBD2
CDR3 protein: CAISPRTSGGREETQYF
CDR3 DNA: TGTGCCATCAGTCCCCGGACTAGCGGGGGCCGGGAAGAGACCCAGTACTTC

J gene: TRBJ1-2
clone size: NA
CDR3 length: 11
V gene: TRBV29-1
D gene: NA
CDR3 protein: CSSDRSYGYTF
CDR3 DNA: TGCAGCTCCGACAGAAGCTATGGCTACACCTTC

J gene: TRBJ1-2
clone size: NA
CDR3 length: 15
V gene: TRBV11-2
D gene: NA
CDR3 protein: CASGTQDGGEYGYTF
CDR3 DNA: TGTGCCAGCGGCACCCAGGACGGGGGGGAGTATGGCTACACCTTC

J gene: TRBJ1-5
clone size: NA
CDR3 length: 17
V gene: TRBV2
D gene: NA
CDR3 protein: CASSEGGGRGRGQPQHF
CDR3 DNA: TGTGCCAGCAGTGAAGGGGGCGGGAGGGGACGGGGTCAGCCCCAGCATTTT

J gene: TRBJ2-7
clone size: NA
CDR3 length: 15
V gene: TRBV7-6
D gene: TRBD1
CDR3 protein: CASSIGTGPAYEQYF
CDR3 DNA: TGTGCCAGCAGCATAGGGACAGGCCCGGCCTACGAGCAGTACTTC

J gene: TRBJ2-1
clone size: NA
CDR3 length: 15
V gene: TRBV24-1
D gene: TRBD2
CDR3 protein: CATSGLGSGTNEQFF
CDR3 DNA: TGTGCCACCAGTGGGTTGGGTAGCGGGACCAATGAGCAGTTCTTC

J gene: TRBJ1-5
clone size: few
CDR3 length: 15
V gene: TRBV7-3
D gene: NA
CDR3 protein: CASSPDTPSNQPQHF
CDR3 DNA: TGTGCCAGCAGCCCCGACACTCCTAGCAATCAGCCCCAGCATTTT

J gene: TRBJ1-1
clone size: NA
CDR3 length: 14
V gene: TRBV7-3
D gene: NA
CDR3 protein: CASSVNRVNAEAFF
CDR3 DNA: TGTGCCAGCAGCGTAAACAGGGTCAACGCTGAAGCTTTCTTT

J gene: TRBJ2-5
clone size: NA
CDR3 length: 15
V gene: TRBV9
D gene: TRBD2
CDR3 protein: CASSVETSRQETQYF
CDR3 DNA: TGTGCCAGCAGCGTAGAGACTAGCCGGCAAGAGACCCAGTACTTC

J gene: TRBJ1-4
clone size: many
CDR3 length: 14
V gene: TRBV2
D gene: NA
CDR3 protein: CASRSQGTGEKLFF
CDR3 DNA: TGTGCCAGCAGATCCCAGGGAACGGGTGAAAAACTGTTTTTT

J gene: TRBJ1-6
clone size: NA
CDR3 length: 14
V gene: TRBV9
D gene: TRBD1
CDR3 protein: CASSLTGEESPLHF
CDR3 DNA: TGTGCCAGCAGCCTGACAGGGGAAGAATCACCCCTCCACTTT

J gene: TRBJ1-4
clone size: NA
CDR3 length: 15
V gene: TRBV11-3
D gene: NA
CDR3 protein: CASSQDPGSNEKLFF
CDR3 DNA: TGTGCCAGCAGCCAAGATCCGGGCAGCAATGAAAAACTGTTTTTT

J gene: TRBJ1-5
clone size: many
CDR3 length: 12
V gene: TRBV10-3
D gene: NA
CDR3 protein: CAISEYNQPQHF
CDR3 DNA: TGTGCCATCAGTGAGTACAATCAGCCCCAGCATTTT

J gene: TRBJ1-2
clone size: few
CDR3 length: 16
V gene: TRBV5-8
D gene: NA
CDR3 protein: CASSLNGNRADYGYTF
CDR3 DNA: TGTGCCAGCAGCTTGAACGGTAACAGGGCGGACTATGGCTACACCTTC

J gene: TRBJ2-6
clone size: few
CDR3 length: 17
V gene: TRBV6-6
D gene: NA
CDR3 protein: CASSAHLQGTGANVLTF
CDR3 DNA: TGTGCCAGCAGTGCCCACTTACAGGGAACGGGGGCCAACGTCCTGACTTTC

J gene: TRBJ1-1
clone size: many
CDR3 length: 13
V gene: TRBV29-1
D gene: NA
CDR3 protein: CSVDGGRNTEAFF
CDR3 DNA: TGCAGCGTTGATGGGGGACGAAACACTGAAGCTTTCTTT

J gene: TRBJ1-6
clone size: once
CDR3 length: 15
V gene: TRBV10-3
D gene: NA
CDR3 protein: CAISEERGGNSPLHF
CDR3 DNA: TGTGCCATCAGTGAGGAGCGCGGGGGTAATTCACCCCTCCACTTT

J gene: TRBJ2-2
clone size: few
CDR3 length: 14
V gene: TRBV29-1
D gene: TRBD2
CDR3 protein: CSVARIGGTGELFF
CDR3 DNA: TGCAGCGTTGCAAGAATCGGGGGGACCGGGGAGCTGTTTTTT

J gene: TRBJ1-5
clone size: NA
CDR3 length: 14
V gene: TRBV4-1
D gene: NA
CDR3 protein: CASSQDGGSQPQHF
CDR3 DNA: TGCGCCAGCAGCCAAGATGGAGGGTCGCAGCCCCAGCATTTT

J gene: TRBJ2-5
clone size: NA
CDR3 length: 16
V gene: TRBV11-3
D gene: NA
CDR3 protein: CASSLTPGSRQETQYF
CDR3 DNA: TGTGCCAGCAGCTTGACCCCAGGGTCGAGGCAAGAGACCCAGTACTTC

J gene: TRBJ1-5
clone size: NA
CDR3 length: 13
V gene: TRBV20-1
D gene: NA
CDR3 protein: CSASSLGPQPQHF
CDR3 DNA: TGCAGTGCCAGCAGCTTAGGGCCTCAGCCCCAGCATTTT

J gene: TRBJ1-2
clone size: many
CDR3 length: 14
V gene: TRBV10-2
D gene: TRBD1
CDR3 protein: CASSPRQGTYGYTF
CDR3 DNA: TGCGCCAGCAGTCCAAGACAGGGGACTTATGGCTACACCTTC

J gene: TRBJ2-7
clone size: NA
CDR3 length: 15
V gene: TRBV6-5
D gene: NA
CDR3 protein: CASSYLNTETYEQYF
CDR3 DNA: TGTGCCAGCAGTTACCTCAATACAGAGACCTACGAGCAGTACTTC